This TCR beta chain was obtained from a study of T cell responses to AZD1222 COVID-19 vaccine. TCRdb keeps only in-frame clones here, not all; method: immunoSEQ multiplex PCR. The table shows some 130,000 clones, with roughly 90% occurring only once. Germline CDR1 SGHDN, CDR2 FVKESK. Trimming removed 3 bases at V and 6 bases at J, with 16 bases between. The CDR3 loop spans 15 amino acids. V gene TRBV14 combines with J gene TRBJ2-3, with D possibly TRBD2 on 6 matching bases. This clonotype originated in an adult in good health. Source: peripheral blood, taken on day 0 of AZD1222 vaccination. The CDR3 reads CASSQWGAGWDTQYF. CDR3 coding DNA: TGTGCCAGCAGCCAGTGGGGCGCGGGATGGGATACGCAGTATTTT.